A selection of T cell receptor beta chains follows, all from one sample in a study of metastatic and nonmetastatic thyroid tumors. TCRdb re-called the PCR reads with MiXCR. The sample lists tens of thousands of clones; about a sixth were seen once. The sequenced sample was tumor tissue. These receptors all come from a female donor with papillary thyroid cancer or a benign thyroid nodule (not recorded which). Some clones in this sample may be carry-over from other donors' samples. CDR3s include the opening cysteine and the closing phenylalanine or tryptophan. Fields, in order: V gene, clone size, J gene, D gene, CDR3 DNA, CDR3 protein. A D gene is named only where the DNA matches it firmly. Clone size, where shown, is once, few, many, or a class for clones that have expanded.

v_gene: TRBV12-3/TRBV12-4; abundance: many; j_gene: TRBJ1-5; d_gene: TRBD1; CDR3nt: TGTGCCAGCAGCCCCGGGGACAGTTCTCAGCCCCAGCATTTT; CDR3aa: CASSPGDSSQPQHF
v_gene: TRBV6-4; abundance: many; j_gene: TRBJ2-1; d_gene: TRBD1; CDR3nt: TGTGCCAGCAGTGCCGAGGGGGCACATGAGCAGTTCTTC; CDR3aa: CASSAEGAHEQFF
v_gene: TRBV30; abundance: many; j_gene: TRBJ2-1; d_gene: NA; CDR3nt: TGTGCCTGGAGTGTACAGGTTTCGAAAAAGCAGTTCTTC; CDR3aa: CAWSVQVSKKQFF
v_gene: TRBV24-1; abundance: few; j_gene: TRBJ2-2; d_gene: NA; CDR3nt: TGTGCCACCAGTGACATGGGGCTCACCGGGGAGTTGTTTTTT; CDR3aa: CATSDMGLTGELFF
v_gene: TRBV11-2; abundance: many; j_gene: TRBJ2-5; d_gene: NA; CDR3nt: TGTGCCAGCAGCTTAGATCGCGAGACCCAGTACTTC; CDR3aa: CASSLDRETQYF
v_gene: TRBV28; abundance: many; j_gene: TRBJ2-5; d_gene: NA; CDR3nt: TGTGCCAGCAGCCCCCCCTGGGCGCCGGAGACCCAGTACTTC; CDR3aa: CASSPPWAPETQYF
v_gene: TRBV11-2; abundance: many; j_gene: TRBJ1-1; d_gene: NA; CDR3nt: TGTGCCAGCAGCTTGGTGATGGAGAAGGGCACTGAAGCTTTCTTT; CDR3aa: CASSLVMEKGTEAFF
v_gene: TRBV7-9; abundance: many; j_gene: TRBJ2-5; d_gene: NA; CDR3nt: TGTGCCAGCAGGGCCCCCGGGCCCAAAGAGACCCAGTACTTC; CDR3aa: CASRAPGPKETQYF
v_gene: TRBV7-9; abundance: many; j_gene: TRBJ1-2; d_gene: TRBD1; CDR3nt: TGTGCCAGCAGCTTAGGACAGGGACGTGGCTACACCTTC; CDR3aa: CASSLGQGRGYTF
v_gene: TRBV20-1; abundance: NA; j_gene: TRBJ2-2; d_gene: NA; CDR3nt: TGCAGTGCTAGGATTACGGGACTCCGAACCGGGGAGCTGTTTTTT; CDR3aa: CSARITGLRTGELFF
v_gene: TRBV30; abundance: NA; j_gene: TRBJ2-7; d_gene: NA; CDR3nt: TGTGCCTGGAGAGGACAGTCATACGAGCAGTACTTC; CDR3aa: CAWRGQSYEQYF
v_gene: TRBV10-2; abundance: NA; j_gene: TRBJ2-7; d_gene: NA; CDR3nt: TGCGCCAGCAGTGAGTGTTCTTGGTCCGCCTCCTACGAGCAGTACTTC; CDR3aa: CASSECSWSASYEQYF
v_gene: TRBV6-1; abundance: few; j_gene: TRBJ1-6; d_gene: NA; CDR3nt: TGTGCCAGCATTGCCTGGCCCGGTTATTCACCCCTCCACTTT; CDR3aa: CASIAWPGYSPLHF
v_gene: TRBV20-1; abundance: many; j_gene: TRBJ2-3; d_gene: NA; CDR3nt: TGCAGTGCTGGCACTAGGAGGGCAGATACGCAGTATTTT; CDR3aa: CSAGTRRADTQYF
v_gene: TRBV12-3/TRBV12-4; abundance: many; j_gene: TRBJ1-3; d_gene: NA; CDR3nt: TGTGCCAGCAGAAATTCGGCTGGAAACACCATATATTTT; CDR3aa: CASRNSAGNTIYF
v_gene: TRBV14; abundance: many; j_gene: TRBJ1-6; d_gene: TRBD1; CDR3nt: TGTGCCAGCAGCCTCTTCGGACAGGGAAATTCACCCCTCCACTTT; CDR3aa: CASSLFGQGNSPLHF
v_gene: TRBV9; abundance: many; j_gene: TRBJ1-1; d_gene: TRBD1; CDR3nt: TGTGCCAGCAGCGAGGGACAGACAACTGAAGCTTTCTTT; CDR3aa: CASSEGQTTEAFF
v_gene: TRBV6-4; abundance: NA; j_gene: TRBJ1-6; d_gene: NA; CDR3nt: TGTGCCAGCAGTGAATACGGGGAGTTCAATTCACCCCTCCACTTT; CDR3aa: CASSEYGEFNSPLHF
v_gene: TRBV2; abundance: many; j_gene: TRBJ2-1; d_gene: TRBD2; CDR3nt: TGTGCCAGCAGTGAGGTACACAGCGGGAGGGCCAATGAGCAGTTCTTC; CDR3aa: CASSEVHSGRANEQFF
v_gene: TRBV20-1; abundance: many; j_gene: TRBJ2-5; d_gene: NA; CDR3nt: TGCAGTGCTAGTTCGGGGGCGCAAGGAACCCAGTACTTC; CDR3aa: CSASSGAQGTQYF
v_gene: TRBV18; abundance: many; j_gene: TRBJ2-4; d_gene: TRBD2; CDR3nt: TGTGCCAGCTCACCACCCGGGACTAGCGGGAGGACCTTAGCCAAAAACATTCAGTACTTC; CDR3aa: CASSPPGTSGRTLAKNIQYF
v_gene: TRBV20-1; abundance: many; j_gene: TRBJ2-1; d_gene: NA; CDR3nt: TGCAGTGCTAGTCGGGAGTACGATGAGCAGTTCTTC; CDR3aa: CSASREYDEQFF
v_gene: TRBV20-1; abundance: NA; j_gene: TRBJ1-4; d_gene: TRBD1; CDR3nt: TGCAGTGGTAGCGACAGGGGGCGCGATAATGAAAAACTGTTTTTT; CDR3aa: CSGSDRGRDNEKLFF
v_gene: TRBV6-5; abundance: few; j_gene: TRBJ1-5; d_gene: NA; CDR3nt: TGTGCCAGCAGTTACTCGATACAGAGCAATCAGCCCCAGCATTTT; CDR3aa: CASSYSIQSNQPQHF
v_gene: TRBV7-9; abundance: many; j_gene: TRBJ1-3; d_gene: NA; CDR3nt: TGTGCCAGCCTCGGAGGGTTCTCTGGAAACACCATATATTTT; CDR3aa: CASLGGFSGNTIYF
v_gene: TRBV6-1; abundance: many; j_gene: TRBJ1-2; d_gene: NA; CDR3nt: TGTGCCAGCTCCTTTACAGGGCACGGGGACTATGGCTACACCTTC; CDR3aa: CASSFTGHGDYGYTF
v_gene: TRBV6-2/TRBV6-3; abundance: many; j_gene: TRBJ2-7; d_gene: NA; CDR3nt: TGTGCCAGCAGTTACCGGGCCCAGGAGAATCGCTACGAGCAGTACTTC; CDR3aa: CASSYRAQENRYEQYF
v_gene: TRBV2; abundance: few; j_gene: TRBJ1-6; d_gene: NA; CDR3nt: TGTGCCAGCATTGAGTATCGGAGAGACTCACCCCTCCACTTT; CDR3aa: CASIEYRRDSPLHF
v_gene: TRBV5-5; abundance: many; j_gene: TRBJ1-1; d_gene: NA; CDR3nt: TGTGCCAGCAGTCGGCCCCCGGCGAGCACTGAAGCTTTCTTT; CDR3aa: CASSRPPASTEAFF
v_gene: TRBV19; abundance: many; j_gene: TRBJ1-5; d_gene: NA; CDR3nt: TGTGCCAGTAGTCTTACAGGGAATAGCAATCAGCCCCAGCATTTT; CDR3aa: CASSLTGNSNQPQHF
v_gene: TRBV2; abundance: many; j_gene: TRBJ2-7; d_gene: NA; CDR3nt: TGTGCCAGCAAAGGGGACGGTCTCTACGAGCAGTACTTC; CDR3aa: CASKGDGLYEQYF
v_gene: TRBV30; abundance: NA; j_gene: TRBJ2-7; d_gene: TRBD1; CDR3nt: TGTGCCGGACGGGACAGGGTATACGAGCAGTATTTC; CDR3aa: CAGRDRVYEQYF
v_gene: TRBV20-1; abundance: NA; j_gene: TRBJ2-7; d_gene: NA; CDR3nt: TGCAGTGCTATCCCTCAGCGTGACTCCTACGAGCAGTACTTC; CDR3aa: CSAIPQRDSYEQYF
v_gene: TRBV24-1; abundance: many; j_gene: TRBJ2-2; d_gene: NA; CDR3nt: TGTGCCACCATCCCCACCGGGGAGCTGTTTTTT; CDR3aa: CATIPTGELFF